This T cell receptor beta chain is from a study of blood T cell repertoires in COVID-19. Overall study: Sites across the United States, Italy and Spain contributed samples from acute and convalescent COVID-19. From T cells, B-cell-depleted T cells, or PBMCs came the material, which was cDNA or gDNA.

Per the original methods: From reference gene primer amplification, estimates of nucleated cell counts were derived. Here immunoSEQ multiplex PCR was the method, and the copy in TCRdb shows in-frame clones only, minus some. V, J and clone size are taken as reported in that table, and D and trimming were inferred from the DNA itself. The sample has some 88,000 clones, approximately 83% seen once; the top ten hold under 4.5%. The CDR3 is 16 residues long. Trimming cost V 5 bases and J 4 bases; bases outside gene matches: 9. Looked up from germline, CDR1 is SGHTA and CDR2 is FQGNSA. Sequencing was performed on peripheral blood. The chain recombines TRBV7-2 with TRBJ2-2, with TRBD1 matching over 8 bases. This TCR came from a man in his 60s with acute or convalescent COVID-19. The CDR3 nucleotides read TGTGCCAGCAGCAAGACCGGGACAGGTTTCACCGGGGAGCTGTTTTTT. Protein: CASSKTGTGFTGELFF.